The TCR beta chain under discussion was sequenced for a study of CD8+ T cells in alopecia areata. RNA was extracted and reverse transcribed into cDNA as the sequencing template. This table comes from immunoSEQ multiplex PCR, and its TCRdb copy is limited to in-frame clones, with some not included. The data hold 90,000 to 130,000 clones, with approximately 50% observed a single time. The CDR3 is 16 residues long. CDR1 is SEHNR and CDR2 is FQNEAQ in the germline V gene (reference sequence). J lost 5 bases, V lost 2 bases, and 6 bases had no gene match. Concerning this clone itself: The antigen remains undetermined.

Study-level findings and limits: Scalp sample sequencing also detects resident alphabeta T cells of normal skin. It was lesional scalp, especially alopecia totalis/universalis, that showed higher clonality than normal scalp.

In alopecia areata patients, both lesional scalp punch biopsies and peripheral blood were collected. Investigators sorted PBMCs to obtain both CD4+ and CD8+ T cells. Sequenced: NKG2D-low CD8+ T cells sorted from blood. This sequence originates from a human donor with alopecia areata. The chain carries TRBV7-9 and TRBJ2-7; 13 positions agree with TRBD2. For the CDR3, the DNA is TGTGCCAGCAGCTTAATCGGGGGACTAGCGGGAAACGAGCAGTACTTC. Residues: CASSLIGGLAGNEQYF. Full variable domain (rest looked up from reference TRBV7-9 and TRBJ2-7): DTGVSQNPRHKITKRGQNVTFRCDPISEHNRLYWYRQTLGQGPEFLTYFQNEAQLEKSRLLSDRFSAERPKGSFSTLEIQRTEQGDSAMYLCASSLIGGLAGNEQYFGPGTRLTVT.